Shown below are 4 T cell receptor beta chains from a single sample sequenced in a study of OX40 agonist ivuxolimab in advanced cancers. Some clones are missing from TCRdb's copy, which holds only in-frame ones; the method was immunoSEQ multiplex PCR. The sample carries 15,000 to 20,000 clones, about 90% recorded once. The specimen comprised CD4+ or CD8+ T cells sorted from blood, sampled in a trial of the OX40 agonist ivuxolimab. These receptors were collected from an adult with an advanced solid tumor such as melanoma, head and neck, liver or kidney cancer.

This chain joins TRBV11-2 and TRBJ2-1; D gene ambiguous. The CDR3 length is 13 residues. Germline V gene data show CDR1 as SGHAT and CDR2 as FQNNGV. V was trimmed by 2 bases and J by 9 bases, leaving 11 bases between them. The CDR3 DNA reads TGTGCCAGCAGCTTATGGTCGGCAGGTGAGCAGTTCTTC. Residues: CASSLWSAGEQFF.

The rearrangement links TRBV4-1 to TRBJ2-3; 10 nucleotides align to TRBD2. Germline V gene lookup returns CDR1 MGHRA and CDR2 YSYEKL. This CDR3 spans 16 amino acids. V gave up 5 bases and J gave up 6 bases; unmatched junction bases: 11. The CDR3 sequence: CASSLLAGLRTDTQYF. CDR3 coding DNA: TGCGCCAGCAGCTTACTAGCGGGACTGAGGACGGATACGCAGTATTTT.

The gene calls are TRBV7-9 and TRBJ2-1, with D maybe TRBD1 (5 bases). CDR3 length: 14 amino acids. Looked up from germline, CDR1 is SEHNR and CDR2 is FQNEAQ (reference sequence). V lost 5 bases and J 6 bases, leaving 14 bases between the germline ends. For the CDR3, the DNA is TGTGCCAGCAGCCCCAGGGTCTCGATCAATGAGCAGTTCTTC. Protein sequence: CASSPRVSINEQFF. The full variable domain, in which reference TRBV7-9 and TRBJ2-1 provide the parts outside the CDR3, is DTGVSQNPRHKITKRGQNVTFRCDPISEHNRLYWYRQTLGQGPEFLTYFQNEAQLEKSRLLSDRFSAERPKGSFSTLEIQRTEQGDSAMYLCASSPRVSINEQFFGPGTRLTVL.

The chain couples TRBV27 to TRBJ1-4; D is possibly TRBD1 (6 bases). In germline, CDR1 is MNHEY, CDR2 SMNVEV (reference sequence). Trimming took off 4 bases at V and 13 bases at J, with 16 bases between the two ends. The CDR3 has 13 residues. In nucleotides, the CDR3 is TGTGCCAGCAGTTCTAACCTACAGGGAAGACTGTTTTTT. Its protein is CASSSNLQGRLFF.